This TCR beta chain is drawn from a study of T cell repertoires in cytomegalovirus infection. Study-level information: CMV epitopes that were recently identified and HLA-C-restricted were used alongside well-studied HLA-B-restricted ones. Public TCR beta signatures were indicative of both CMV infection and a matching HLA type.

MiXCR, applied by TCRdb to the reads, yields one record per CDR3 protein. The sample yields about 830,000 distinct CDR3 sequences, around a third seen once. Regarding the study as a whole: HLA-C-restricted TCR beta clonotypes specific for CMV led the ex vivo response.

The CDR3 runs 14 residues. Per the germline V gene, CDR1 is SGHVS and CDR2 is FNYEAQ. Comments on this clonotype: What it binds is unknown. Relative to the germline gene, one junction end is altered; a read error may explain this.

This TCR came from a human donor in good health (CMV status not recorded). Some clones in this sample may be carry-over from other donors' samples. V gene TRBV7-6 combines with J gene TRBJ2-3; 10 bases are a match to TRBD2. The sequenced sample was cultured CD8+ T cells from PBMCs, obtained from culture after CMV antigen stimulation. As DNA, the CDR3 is TGTGCCAACAGCTCTAGCGGGGGTCCAGATACGCAGTATTTT. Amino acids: CANSSSGGPDTQYF.